Each of the 3 T cell receptor beta chains below was sequenced from the same sample in a study of T cells in Graves' hyperthyroidism and ophthalmopathy. Amplification targeted TCR beta CDR3 regions from RNA transcripts. Using the HTBI primer set, a first-round RT-PCR was run on the TCR CDR3. Via MiXCR, TCRdb re-called the multiplex PCR reads, giving one row per CDR3 protein. The sample consists of around 530,000 distinct CDR3 sequences, roughly 15% of them appearing once. Sequencing was carried out using blood. Receptors originate from a woman aged 18-30 years with Graves' ophthalmopathy.

The chain uses TRBV3-1 and TRBJ1-1; no definite D call. The CDR3 runs 11 residues. With 4 bases removed from V and 6 bases from J, the gap between germline ends came to 6 bases. CDR1 and CDR2 from the germline V gene are LGHDT and YNNKEL (reference sequence). The chain's CDR3 is CASSRASEAFF. CDR3 DNA: TGTGCCAGCAGCCGAGCGTCTGAAGCTTTCTTT.

This clonotype was found a few times. CDR3: CASSLGGTTGELFF. As DNA, the CDR3 is TGTGCCAGCAGTCTAGGGGGTACCACCGGGGAGCTGTTTTTT. This sequence joins TRBV27 and TRBJ2-2; D perhaps matches TRBD1 (6 bases). Trimming removed 5 bases from V and 4 bases from J, with 11 bases in between. Germline V gene sequence: CDR1 MNHEY, CDR2 SMNVEV (reference sequence). The CDR3 is 14 amino acids.

This clonotype was counted ten times or more. The rearrangement uses TRBV5-1 and TRBJ2-7, with unresolved D. CDR1 is SGHRS, CDR2 YFSETQ, per germline. This CDR3 has 15 residues. The V and J ends lost 0 bases and 0 bases respectively, with 10 bases between them. In DNA, the CDR3 is TGCGCCAGCAGCTTGGCTAATGACCTCTCCTACGAGCAGTACTTC. Translating gives CASSLANDLSYEQYF.